This T cell receptor beta chain was captured in a study of blood T cell repertoires in COVID-19. CDR1 SNHLY and CDR2 FYNNEI come from the germline V gene. V dropped 5 bases and J dropped 7 bases, with 14 bases sitting between them. CDR3 length: 13 residues. In terms of age and location, participants ranged from about 18 to 90 years and lived in about two dozen US areas. Participant reports of clinical history set cohort assignment. As processed by the authors: Reference gene primer amplification gave nucleated cell count estimates. This table comes from immunoSEQ multiplex PCR, and its TCRdb copy is limited to in-frame clones, with some not included. Clone size and V and J calls were adopted from that table, with D and trimming inferred from the DNA. The sample has 200,000 to 250,000 clones; approximately 78% are singletons.

This receptor was taken from a man aged 35-49 years who had recovered from COVID-19. This chain links TRBV2 with TRBJ1-1; weak D call: TRBD1 (6 bases). The sequenced sample was PBMCs or T cells enriched from blood (not recorded which). CDR3 DNA: TGTGCCAGCAGTCCCCGGCGGACAGTTGAAGCTTTCTTT. Its translation is CASSPRRTVEAFF.